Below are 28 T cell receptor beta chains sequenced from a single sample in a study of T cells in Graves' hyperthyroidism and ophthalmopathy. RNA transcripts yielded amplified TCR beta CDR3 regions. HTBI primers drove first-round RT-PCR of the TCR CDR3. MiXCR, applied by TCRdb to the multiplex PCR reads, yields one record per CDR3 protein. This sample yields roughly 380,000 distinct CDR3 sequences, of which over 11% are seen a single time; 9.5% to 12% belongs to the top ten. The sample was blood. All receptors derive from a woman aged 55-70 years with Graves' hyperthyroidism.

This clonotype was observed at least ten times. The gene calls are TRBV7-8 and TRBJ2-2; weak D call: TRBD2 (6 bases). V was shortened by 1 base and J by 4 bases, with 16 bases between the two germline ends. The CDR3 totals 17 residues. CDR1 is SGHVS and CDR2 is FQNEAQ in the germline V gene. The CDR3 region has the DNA TGTGCCAGCAGCTTAGTCTTCCTAGCGTGGGGCACCGGGGAGCTGTTTTTT. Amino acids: CASSLVFLAWGTGELFF.

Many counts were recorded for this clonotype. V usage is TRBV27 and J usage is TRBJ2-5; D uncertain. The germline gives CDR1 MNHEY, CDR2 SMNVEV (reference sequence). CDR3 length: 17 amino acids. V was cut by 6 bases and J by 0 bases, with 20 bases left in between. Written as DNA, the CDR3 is TGTGCCAGCAGGACCTCATTTGGGTCCTCATACCAAGAGACCCAGTACTTC. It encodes CASRTSFGSSYQETQYF.

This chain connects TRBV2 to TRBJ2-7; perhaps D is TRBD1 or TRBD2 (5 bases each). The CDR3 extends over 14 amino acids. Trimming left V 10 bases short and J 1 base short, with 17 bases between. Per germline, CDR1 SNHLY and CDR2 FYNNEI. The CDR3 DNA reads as TGTGCCATCAGAGGGCAGGGTGGGTCCTACGAGCAGTACTTC. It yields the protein CAIRGQGGSYEQYF.

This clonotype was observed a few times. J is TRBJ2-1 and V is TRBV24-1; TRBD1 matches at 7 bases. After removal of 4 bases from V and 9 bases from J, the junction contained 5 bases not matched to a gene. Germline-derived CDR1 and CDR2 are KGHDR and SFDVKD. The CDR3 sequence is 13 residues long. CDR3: CATSDLGQVEQFF. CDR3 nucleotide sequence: TGTGCCACCAGTGACCTCGGACAGGTTGAGCAGTTCTTC.

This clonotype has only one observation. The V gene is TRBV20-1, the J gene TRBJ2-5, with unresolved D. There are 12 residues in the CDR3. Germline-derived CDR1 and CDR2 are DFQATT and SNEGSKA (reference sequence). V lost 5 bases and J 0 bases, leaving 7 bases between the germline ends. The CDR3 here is CSAFDHQETQYF. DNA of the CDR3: TGCAGTGCTTTCGACCACCAAGAGACCCAGTACTTC.

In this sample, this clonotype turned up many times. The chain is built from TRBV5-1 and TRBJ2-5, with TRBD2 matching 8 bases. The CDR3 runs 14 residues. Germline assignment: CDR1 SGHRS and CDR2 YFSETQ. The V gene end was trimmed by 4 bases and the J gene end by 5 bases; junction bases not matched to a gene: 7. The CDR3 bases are TGCGCCAGCAGCCCCAGCGGGAGCGAGGAGACCCAGTACTTC. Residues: CASSPSGSEETQYF. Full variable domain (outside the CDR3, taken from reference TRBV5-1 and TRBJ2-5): KAGVTQTPRYLIKTRGQQVTLSCSPISGHRSVSWYQQTPGQGLQFLFEYFSETQRNKGNFPGRFSGRQFSNSRSEMNVSTLELGDSALYLCASSPSGSEETQYFGPGTRLLVL.

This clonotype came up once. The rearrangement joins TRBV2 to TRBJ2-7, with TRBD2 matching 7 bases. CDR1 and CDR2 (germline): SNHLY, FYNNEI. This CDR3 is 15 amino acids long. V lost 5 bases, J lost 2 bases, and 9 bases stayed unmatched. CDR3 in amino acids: CASSPPSAGAYEQYF. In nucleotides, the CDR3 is TGTGCCAGCAGTCCTCCCTCGGCGGGAGCCTACGAGCAGTACTTC.

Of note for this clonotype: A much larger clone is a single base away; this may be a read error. The CDR3 reads CASSPAGFPYEQYF. In DNA, the CDR3 is TGTGCCAGCAGCCCCGCAGGGTTCCCCTACGAGCAGTACTTC. The chain uses TRBV11-2 and TRBJ2-7, with D maybe TRBD1 (5 bases). The CDR3 has 14 residues. V lost 5 bases to trimming and J lost 2 bases, with 13 bases between them. Germline CDR1 SGHAT, CDR2 FQNNGV.

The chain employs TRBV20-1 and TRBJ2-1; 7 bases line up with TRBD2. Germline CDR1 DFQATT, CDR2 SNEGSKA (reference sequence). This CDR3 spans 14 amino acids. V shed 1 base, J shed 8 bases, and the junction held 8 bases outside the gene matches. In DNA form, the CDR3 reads TGCAGTGCTAGAGTTGCGGGAGAAGGCTATGAGCAGTTCTTC. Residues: CSARVAGEGYEQFF.

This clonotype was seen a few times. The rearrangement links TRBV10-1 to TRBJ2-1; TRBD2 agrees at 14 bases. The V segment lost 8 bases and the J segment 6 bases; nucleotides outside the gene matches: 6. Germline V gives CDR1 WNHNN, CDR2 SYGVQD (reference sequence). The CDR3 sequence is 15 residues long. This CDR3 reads CASQPGLAGANEQFF. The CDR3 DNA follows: TGCGCCAGCCAACCGGGACTAGCGGGGGCCAATGAGCAGTTCTTC.

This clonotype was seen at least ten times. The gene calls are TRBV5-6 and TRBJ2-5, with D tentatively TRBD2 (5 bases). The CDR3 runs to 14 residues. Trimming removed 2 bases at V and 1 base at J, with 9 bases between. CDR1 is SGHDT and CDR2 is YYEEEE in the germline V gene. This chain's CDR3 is CASSLISGQETQYF. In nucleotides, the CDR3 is TGTGCCAGCAGCTTAATCAGCGGCCAAGAGACCCAGTACTTC.

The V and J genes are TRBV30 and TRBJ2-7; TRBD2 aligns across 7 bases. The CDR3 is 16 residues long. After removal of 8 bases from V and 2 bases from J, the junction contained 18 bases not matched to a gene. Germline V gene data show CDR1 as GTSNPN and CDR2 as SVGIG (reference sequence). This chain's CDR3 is CASSPLTGLKAYEQYF. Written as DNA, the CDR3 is TGTGCCAGTAGTCCCTTGACGGGACTAAAAGCCTACGAGCAGTACTTC.

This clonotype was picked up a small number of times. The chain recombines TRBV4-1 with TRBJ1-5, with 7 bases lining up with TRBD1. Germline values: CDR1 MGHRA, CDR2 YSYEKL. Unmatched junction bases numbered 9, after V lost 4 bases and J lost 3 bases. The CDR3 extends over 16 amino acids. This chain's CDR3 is CASSPRQGRPNQPQHF. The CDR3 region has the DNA TGCGCCAGCAGCCCGAGACAGGGTCGGCCCAATCAGCCCCAGCATTTT.

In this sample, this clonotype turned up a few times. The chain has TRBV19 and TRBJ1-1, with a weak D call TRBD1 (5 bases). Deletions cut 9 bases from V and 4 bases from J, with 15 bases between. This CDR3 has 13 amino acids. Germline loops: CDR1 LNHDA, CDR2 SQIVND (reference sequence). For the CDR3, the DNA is TGTGCCAGCCGGAGAGGGGCCGGCACTGAAGCTTTCTTT. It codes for CASRRGAGTEAFF.

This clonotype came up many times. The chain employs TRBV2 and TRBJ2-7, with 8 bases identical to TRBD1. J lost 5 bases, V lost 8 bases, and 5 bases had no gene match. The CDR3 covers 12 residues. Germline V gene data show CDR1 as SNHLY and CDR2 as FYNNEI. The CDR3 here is CASHNRGNEQYF. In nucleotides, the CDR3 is TGTGCCAGCCATAACAGGGGGAACGAGCAGTACTTC.

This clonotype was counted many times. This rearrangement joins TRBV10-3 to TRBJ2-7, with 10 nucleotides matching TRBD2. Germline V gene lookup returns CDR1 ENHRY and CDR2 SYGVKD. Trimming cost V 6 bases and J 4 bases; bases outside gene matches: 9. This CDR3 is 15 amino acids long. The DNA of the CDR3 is TGTGCCATCAGCGCCACTAGCGGGAAAGCTTACGAGCAGTACTTC. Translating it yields CAISATSGKAYEQYF.

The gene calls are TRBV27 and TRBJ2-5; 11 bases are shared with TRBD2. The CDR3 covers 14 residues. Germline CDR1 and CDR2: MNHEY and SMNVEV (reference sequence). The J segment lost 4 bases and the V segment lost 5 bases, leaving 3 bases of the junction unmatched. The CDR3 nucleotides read TGTGCCAGCAGTCATACTAGCGGGGGAGAGACCCAGTACTTC. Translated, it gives CASSHTSGGETQYF.

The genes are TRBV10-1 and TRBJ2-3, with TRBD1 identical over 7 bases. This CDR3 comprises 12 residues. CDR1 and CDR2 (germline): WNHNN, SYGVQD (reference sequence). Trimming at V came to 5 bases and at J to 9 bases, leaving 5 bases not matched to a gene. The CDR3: CASSSTGYTQYF. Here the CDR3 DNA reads TGCGCCAGCAGTTCGACAGGGTACACGCAGTATTTT.

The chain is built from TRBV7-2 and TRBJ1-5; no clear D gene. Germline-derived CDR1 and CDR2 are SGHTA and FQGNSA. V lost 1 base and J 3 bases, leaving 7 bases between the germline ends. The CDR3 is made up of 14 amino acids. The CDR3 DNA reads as TGTGCCAGCAGCTTAGTAGACGTCAATCAGCCCCAGCATTTT. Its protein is CASSLVDVNQPQHF.

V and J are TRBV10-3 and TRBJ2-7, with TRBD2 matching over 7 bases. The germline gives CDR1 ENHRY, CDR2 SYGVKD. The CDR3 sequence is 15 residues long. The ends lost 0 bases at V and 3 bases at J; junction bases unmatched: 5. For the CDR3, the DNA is TGTGCCATCAGTGAGTCTGCTAGCGGACGCTACGAGCAGTACTTC. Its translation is CAISESASGRYEQYF.

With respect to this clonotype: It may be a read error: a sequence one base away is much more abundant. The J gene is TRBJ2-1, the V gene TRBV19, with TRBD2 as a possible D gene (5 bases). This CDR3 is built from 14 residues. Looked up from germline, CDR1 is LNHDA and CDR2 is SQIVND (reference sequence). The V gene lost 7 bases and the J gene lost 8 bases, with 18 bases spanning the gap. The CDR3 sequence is CASTPLLDRHEQFF. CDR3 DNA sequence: TGTGCCAGTACCCCACTACTAGACCGCCATGAGCAGTTCTTC.

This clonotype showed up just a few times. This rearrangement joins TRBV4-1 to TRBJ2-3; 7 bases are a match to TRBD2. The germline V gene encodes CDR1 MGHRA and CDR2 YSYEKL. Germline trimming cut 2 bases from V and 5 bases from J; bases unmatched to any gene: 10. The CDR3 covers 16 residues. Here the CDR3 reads CASSQPLAASGDTQYF. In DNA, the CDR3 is TGCGCCAGCAGCCAACCTCTAGCGGCTTCGGGAGATACGCAGTATTTT.

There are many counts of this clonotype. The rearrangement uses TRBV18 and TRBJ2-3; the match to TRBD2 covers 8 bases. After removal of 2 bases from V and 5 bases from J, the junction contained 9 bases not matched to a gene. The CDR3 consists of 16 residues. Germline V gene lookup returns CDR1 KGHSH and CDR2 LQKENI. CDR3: CASSPAAGGVKDTQYF. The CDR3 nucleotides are TGTGCCAGCTCACCAGCGGCGGGAGGAGTGAAAGATACGCAGTATTTT.

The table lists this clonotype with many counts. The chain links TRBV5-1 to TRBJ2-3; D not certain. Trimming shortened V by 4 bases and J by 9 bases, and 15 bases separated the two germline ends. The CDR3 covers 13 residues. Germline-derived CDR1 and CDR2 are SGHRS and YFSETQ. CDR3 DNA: TGCGCCAGCAGCCTAACAGCCATGGGGACGCAGTATTTT. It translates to CASSLTAMGTQYF. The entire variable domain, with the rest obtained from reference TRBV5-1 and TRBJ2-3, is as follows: KAGVTQTPRYLIKTRGQQVTLSCSPISGHRSVSWYQQTPGQGLQFLFEYFSETQRNKGNFPGRFSGRQFSNSRSEMNVSTLELGDSALYLCASSLTAMGTQYFGPGTRLTVL.

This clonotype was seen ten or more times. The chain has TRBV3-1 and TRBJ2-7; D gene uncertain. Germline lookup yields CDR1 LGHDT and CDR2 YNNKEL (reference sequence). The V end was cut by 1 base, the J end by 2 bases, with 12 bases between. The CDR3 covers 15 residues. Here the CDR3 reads CASSQVSPPAYEQYF. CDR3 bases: TGTGCCAGCAGCCAAGTGTCGCCCCCCGCCTACGAGCAGTACTTC.

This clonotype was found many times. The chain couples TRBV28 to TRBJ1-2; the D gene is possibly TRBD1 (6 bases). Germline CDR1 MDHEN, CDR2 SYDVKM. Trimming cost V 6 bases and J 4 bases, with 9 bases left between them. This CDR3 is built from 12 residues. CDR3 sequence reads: CASSGQTYGYTF. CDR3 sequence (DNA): TGTGCCAGCAGCGGACAGACCTATGGCTACACCTTC.

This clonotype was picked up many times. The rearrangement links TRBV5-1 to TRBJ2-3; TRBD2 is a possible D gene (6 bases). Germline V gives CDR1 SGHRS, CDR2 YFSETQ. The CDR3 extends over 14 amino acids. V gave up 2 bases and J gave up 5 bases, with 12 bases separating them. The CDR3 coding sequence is TGCGCCAGCAGCTTTGGGGCCGGGGGAGATACGCAGTATTTT. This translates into CASSFGAGGDTQYF.

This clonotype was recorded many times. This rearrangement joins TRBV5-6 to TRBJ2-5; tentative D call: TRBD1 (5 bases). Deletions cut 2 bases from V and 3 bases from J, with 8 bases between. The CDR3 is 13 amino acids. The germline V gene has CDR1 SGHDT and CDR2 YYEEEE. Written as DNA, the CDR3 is TGTGCCAGCAGCTTAGGGGCGGAAGAGACCCAGTACTTC. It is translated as CASSLGAEETQYF.